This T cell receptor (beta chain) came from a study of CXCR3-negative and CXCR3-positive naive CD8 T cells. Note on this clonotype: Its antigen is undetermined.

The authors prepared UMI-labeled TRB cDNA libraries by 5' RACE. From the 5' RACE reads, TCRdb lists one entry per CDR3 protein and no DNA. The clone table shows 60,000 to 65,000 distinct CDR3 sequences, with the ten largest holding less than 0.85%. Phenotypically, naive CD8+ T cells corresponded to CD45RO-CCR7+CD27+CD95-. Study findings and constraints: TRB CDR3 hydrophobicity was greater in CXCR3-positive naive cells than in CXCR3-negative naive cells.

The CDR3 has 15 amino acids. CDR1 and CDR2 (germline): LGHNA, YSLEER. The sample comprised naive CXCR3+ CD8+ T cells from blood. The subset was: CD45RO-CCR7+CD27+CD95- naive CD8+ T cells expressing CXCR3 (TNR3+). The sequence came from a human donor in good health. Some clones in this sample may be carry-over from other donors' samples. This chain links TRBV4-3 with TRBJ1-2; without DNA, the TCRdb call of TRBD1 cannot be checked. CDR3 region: CASSQDRGGSYGYTF.